The 30 T cell receptor beta chains presented below share a single source sample, sequenced in a study of T cell clonality in common variable immunodeficiency. Generated by immunoSEQ multiplex PCR, the TCRdb table keeps only in-frame clones and is missing some. This sample includes roughly 52,000 clones with no singletons; its ten biggest clones take up about 3.7%. Sequencing was done on a sample of peripheral blood mononuclear cells. Every receptor here comes from a person aged 18-70 years in good health.

This clone was recorded a few times. The CDR3 end is not reached by the read, which stops 3 residues before it; the germline J gene fills it in. The rearrangement joins TRBV11-2 to TRBJ2-5, with a tentative D call TRBD2 (6 bases). V was pared by 3 bases and J by 1 base, with 12 bases between. Germline loops: CDR1 SGHAT, CDR2 FQNNGV. This CDR3 has 15 amino acids. CDR3 residues: CASSLWLGGQETQYF. The part of the CDR3 DNA that was read is TGTGCCAGCAGCTTGTGGTTGGGGGGCCAAGAGACC.

At least ten counts were recorded for this clone. From the germline J gene comes the end of the CDR3, since the read stops 3 residues before it. The chain is built from TRBV9 and TRBJ2-7; TRBD2 matches at 10 bases. The CDR3 is 15 residues long. In germline, CDR1 is SGDLS, CDR2 YYNGEE. The trim removed 4 bases at V and 3 bases at J, leaving 7 bases unmatched. CDR3 bases read: TGTGCCAGCAGCCAAGGCGCTAGCGGGAGCTACGAG. This sequence encodes CASSQGASGSYE. The full CDR3 protein reads CASSQGASGSYEQYF.

This clone is labeled medium-sized. The CDR3 end falls 3 residues outside the read, so it is completed with the germline J gene. V gene TRBV7-3 combines with J gene TRBJ2-2; D gene ambiguous. Germline lookup yields CDR1 SGHTA and CDR2 FQGTGA. The CDR3 covers 16 residues. Trimming took off 5 bases at V and 2 bases at J, with 15 bases between the two ends. The covered CDR3 bases are TGTGCCAGCAGCCCCACCCGGGTGGGTAACACCGGGGAG. This translates into CASSPTRVGNTGE. The whole CDR3 protein reads CASSPTRVGNTGELFF.

This clone has at least ten counts. The read gets to within 3 residues of the CDR3 end, and the germline J gene fills in the rest. The chain combines TRBV18 with TRBJ2-7; weak D call: TRBD1 (6 bases). Germline CDR1 KGHSH, CDR2 LQKENI. Trimming left V 4 bases short and J 0 bases short, with 13 bases between. The CDR3 has 15 amino acids. CDR3 DNA (partial): TGTGCCAGCTCACTCCGGGACACATTCTCCTACGAG. It codes for CASSLRDTFSYE. The whole CDR3 reads CASSLRDTFSYEQYF.

This clone was counted at least ten times. The read finishes 3 residues shy of the CDR3 end, and the germline J gene is used to complete it. Other DNA sequences of this sample code for an identical CDR3. This chain connects TRBV5-1 to TRBJ2-1; the match to TRBD2 covers 15 bases. From germline, CDR1 is SGHRS and CDR2 YFSETQ. There are 17 residues in the CDR3. V shed 3 bases, J shed 8 bases, and the junction held 9 bases outside the gene matches. The chain's CDR3 is CASSYGLAGGPGYEQFF. The part of the CDR3 DNA that was read is TGCGCCAGCAGCTATGGACTAGCGGGAGGGCCGGGTTATGAG.

This clone was counted a few times. At one end, the junction sequence differs from germline, possibly due to a read error. Read data end 3 residues before the CDR3 end; the end is taken from the germline J gene. The chain joins TRBV30 to TRBJ1-3; D unresolved. The CDR3 has 13 residues. In germline, CDR1 is GTSNPN, CDR2 SVGIG (reference sequence). CDR3 region: CAWSLTAGNTIYF. The sequenced part of the CDR3 DNA is TGTGCCTGGAGCCTGACGGCAGGAAACACA.

This clone was observed many times. The CDR3 end lies 3 residues beyond the end of the read and is filled in from the germline J gene. The gene calls are TRBV29-1 and TRBJ2-4; 7 nucleotides match TRBD1. The V gene end was trimmed by 5 bases and the J gene end by 2 bases; junction bases not matched to a gene: 3. The V gene's germline CDR1 is SQVTM and CDR2 ANQGSEA. The CDR3 length is 13 residues. The sequenced CDR3 bases are TGCAGCGTTAGGGGGCATACCAAAAACATT. As protein: CSVRGHTKNI. The full CDR3 is CSVRGHTKNIQYF.

The table lists this clone with many counts. The read is 3 residues too short to cover the CDR3 end, so that end is filled in from the germline J gene. This chain uses TRBV19 with TRBJ2-1; 16 bases align to TRBD2. Germline CDR1 is LNHDA and CDR2 is SQIVND (reference sequence). The trim removed 5 bases at V and 9 bases at J, leaving 4 bases unmatched. The CDR3 covers 15 residues. Here the CDR3 reads CASSVGTSGRAEQFF. The CDR3 bases that were read are TGTGCCAGTAGTGTAGGGACTAGCGGGAGGGCTGAG.

This clone was observed a few times. In the same sample, other DNA sequences code for this CDR3. CDR3 region: CASSLVFVTESGANVLTF. Incomplete CDR3 DNA: TGTGCCAGCAGCTTAGTTTTTGTGACTGAGTCTGGGGCCAACGTC. The V call is TRBV7-8, the J call TRBJ2-6; D unresolved. The CDR3 goes on 3 residues after the read ends, and that part is filled in from the germline J gene. Per the germline V gene, CDR1 is SGHVS and CDR2 is FQNEAQ. CDR3 length: 18 amino acids. V was pared by 1 base and J by 1 base, with 14 bases between.

This clone has a count of ten or more. The CDR3 extends 3 residues past the end of the read, so its final part is completed from the germline J gene. V is TRBV19 and J is TRBJ2-7; D is possibly TRBD1 (6 bases). The V end lost 5 bases, the J end lost 3 bases, and 14 bases lay between the germline ends. Germline CDR1 and CDR2: LNHDA and SQIVND (reference sequence). The CDR3 extends over 14 amino acids. The sequenced CDR3 bases are TGTGCCAGTAGTCTCCAGGGGCTCTACTACGAG. It translates to CASSLQGLYYE. The whole CDR3 reads CASSLQGLYYEQYF.

This clone has just a few counts. The sequence runs out 3 residues before the end of the CDR3; the remainder is reconstructed from the germline J gene. This sequence joins TRBV11-3 and TRBJ1-1, with D perhaps matching TRBD1 (6 bases). The CDR3 has 14 residues. Germline CDR1 is SGHNT and CDR2 is YENEEA. Trimming removed 6 bases from V and 4 bases from J, with 15 bases in between. The CDR3 is CASRPQGGGTEAFF. CDR3 DNA, as far as it was read: TGTGCCAGCAGGCCACAGGGAGGCGGCACTGAA.

This clone has ten or more counts. CDR3 amino acids: CSAPEGPNYGYTF. The CDR3 bases that were read are TGCAGTGCGCCTGAGGGGCCTAACTATGGC. The V call is TRBV20-1, the J call TRBJ1-2; D is perhaps TRBD1 (5 bases). The CDR3 goes on 3 residues after the read ends, and that part is filled in from the germline J gene. Trimming pared 6 bases from V and 0 bases from J, leaving 11 bases between. The length of the CDR3 is 13 residues. In germline, CDR1 is DFQATT, CDR2 SNEGSKA (reference sequence).

This clone was found many times. The read finishes 3 residues shy of the CDR3 end, and the germline J gene is used to complete it. The chain links TRBV6-2 or TRBV6-3 to TRBJ2-1; 10 bases agree with TRBD2. This CDR3 is built from 15 residues. Germline V CDR1 and CDR2: MNHEY, SVGEGT. V shed 4 bases, J shed 9 bases, and the junction held 9 bases outside the gene matches. This chain's CDR3 is CASSSSSGRLGEQFF. Partial CDR3 DNA: TGTGCCAGCAGTTCTTCTAGCGGGAGACTCGGTGAG.

Ten or more counts support this clone. The read gets to within 3 residues of the CDR3 end, and the germline J gene fills in the rest. This chain uses TRBV14 with TRBJ2-7; 12 bases fit TRBD2. The junction had 8 bases not matched to a gene; V was cut back by 5 bases and J by 6 bases. The V gene's germline CDR1 is SGHDN and CDR2 FVKESK. This CDR3 spans 15 amino acids. The CDR3 is CASSIGLAGTREQYF. Partial CDR3 DNA: TGTGCCAGCAGCATAGGACTAGCGGGAACTCGCGAG. Variable domain in full (rest from reference TRBV14 and TRBJ2-7): EAGVTQFPSHSVIEKGQTVTLRCDPISGHDNLYWYRRVMGKEIKFLLHFVKESKQDESGMPNNRFLAERTGGTYSTLKVQPAELEDSGVYFCASSIGLAGTREQYFGPGTRLTVT.

Many counts were recorded for this clone. The CDR3 extends 3 residues past the end of the read, so its final part is completed from the germline J gene. V gene TRBV28 combines with J gene TRBJ2-1, with 13 bases aligning to TRBD2. The CDR3 runs 15 residues. CDR1 and CDR2 from the germline V gene are MDHEN and SYDVKM. Unmatched junction bases numbered 1, after V lost 3 bases and J lost 5 bases. The DNA read from the CDR3 is TGTGCCAGCAGTTTGGGACTAGCGGGACACAATGAG. As protein: CASSLGLAGHNE. The whole CDR3 is CASSLGLAGHNEQFF.

This clone came up many times. The read terminates 3 residues before the CDR3 end, so the remaining end is supplied by the germline J gene. This rearrangement joins TRBV30 to TRBJ1-1; D is undetermined. The CDR3 sequence is 13 residues long. CDR1 GTSNPN and CDR2 SVGIG come from the germline V gene (reference sequence). V lost 2 bases and J 3 bases, leaving 10 bases between the germline ends. Partial CDR3 DNA: TGTGCCTGGAGTAATAGTCTCGACACTGAA. It codes for CAWSNSLDTE. The whole CDR3 reads CAWSNSLDTEAFF.

This clone was seen a handful of times. The read halts 3 residues ahead of the CDR3 end, with the missing end drawn from the germline J gene. This chain connects TRBV2 to TRBJ1-3; no firm D call. Germline CDR1 is SNHLY and CDR2 is FYNNEI. The CDR3 totals 11 residues. CDR3 DNA (partial): TGTGCCAGCAGTATCTCCACTTTG. Translated: CASSISTL. The whole CDR3 region reads CASSISTLIYF.

This clone showed up many times. The read ends 3 residues early relative to the CDR3; the germline J gene fills the gap. The chain has TRBV30 and TRBJ2-6, with D maybe TRBD1 (6 bases). This CDR3 is 15 amino acids long. The V gene lost 0 bases and the J gene lost 2 bases, with 8 bases spanning the gap. The germline V gene encodes CDR1 GTSNPN and CDR2 SVGIG (reference sequence). Here the CDR3 reads CAWSVYRAGANVLTF. CDR3 DNA, as far as it was read: TGTGCCTGGAGTGTCTACAGGGCTGGGGCCAACGTC.

Regarding this clone: The read ends 3 residues shy of where the CDR3 ends; the end is completed using the germline J gene. J is TRBJ2-2 and V is TRBV11-3, with a weak D call TRBD2 (5 bases). Germline V gene sequence: CDR1 SGHNT, CDR2 YENEEA. There are 13 residues in the CDR3. The CDR3 bases that were read are TGTGCCAGCAGCGCGGGCCCTTCTTCACCG. This translates into CASSAGPSSP. The complete CDR3 reads CASSAGPSSPLFF.

The table lists this clone with many counts. The missing CDR3 end, 3 residues past where the read stops, is filled in from the germline J gene. The V and J genes are TRBV20-1 and TRBJ2-3; 8 nucleotides align to TRBD2. Germline V gene data show CDR1 as DFQATT and CDR2 as SNEGSKA (reference sequence). With 5 bases clipped from V and 1 base from J, the junction kept 11 bases outside the gene matches. The CDR3 covers 16 residues. CDR3 sequence reads: CSALREAWPGTDTQYF. CDR3 DNA, as far as it was read: TGCAGTGCTTTGCGGGAGGCCTGGCCAGGCACAGATACG.

Details on this clone: The read halts 3 residues ahead of the CDR3 end, with the missing end drawn from the germline J gene. V and J are TRBV19 and TRBJ1-2; D not resolved. Per germline, CDR1 LNHDA and CDR2 SQIVND (reference sequence). This CDR3 region has 13 residues. The V end lost 3 bases, the J end lost 4 bases, and 9 bases lay between the germline ends. CDR3 sequence: CASSIGRLYGYTF. The CDR3 DNA, read in part, is TGTGCCAGTAGTATCGGAAGACTCTATGGC.

This clone came up a few times. One end of the junction does not line up with germline, which may come from a read error. The read ends 3 residues shy of where the CDR3 ends; the end is completed using the germline J gene. The chain employs TRBV6-1 and TRBJ1-4, with 9 bases fitting TRBD1. The CDR3 is made up of 15 amino acids. In germline, CDR1 is MNHNS, CDR2 SASEGT. Here the CDR3 reads CAGSDRTGASRKLFF. The covered CDR3 bases are TGTGCCGGCAGTGACCGGACAGGGGCTTCGAGAAAA.

This clone was detected many times. The CDR3 here is CASSLGLGQGAGNTEAFF. CDR3 DNA (partial): TGCGCCAGCAGCTTGGGGTTGGGACAGGGGGCTGGTAACACTGAA. J is TRBJ1-1 and V is TRBV5-1, with TRBD1 identical over 12 bases. The read falls 3 residues short of the CDR3 end, and the missing part is taken from the germline J gene. The CDR3 extends over 18 amino acids. Germline V gene sequence: CDR1 SGHRS, CDR2 YFSETQ. Trimming removed 0 bases from V and 2 bases from J; junction bases left unmatched: 8.

This clone was seen many times. The sequenced CDR3 bases are TGCAGTGCTACAAGTCCGACTAGCGGGAGTTTTCAGACC. The encoded protein is CSATSPTSGSFQT. The entire CDR3 protein reads CSATSPTSGSFQTQYF. This rearrangement joins TRBV20-1 to TRBJ2-5; 12 bases agree with TRBD2. The read gets to within 3 residues of the CDR3 end, and the germline J gene fills in the rest. Per germline, CDR1 DFQATT and CDR2 SNEGSKA (reference sequence). The CDR3 has 16 amino acids. J gave up 6 bases and V 4 bases, and 12 bases lay outside the gene matches.

This clone was found many times. The sequence runs out 3 residues before the end of the CDR3; the remainder is reconstructed from the germline J gene. The V and J genes are TRBV18 and TRBJ1-1; 9 bases fit TRBD1. V lost 3 bases, J lost 4 bases, and 12 bases stayed unmatched. CDR3 length: 17 amino acids. Germline V gives CDR1 KGHSH, CDR2 LQKENI. The CDR3 spells CASSPVPGQGRSTEAFF. The covered CDR3 bases are TGTGCCAGCTCACCGGTCCCGGGACAGGGTCGAAGCACTGAA.

This clone was counted ten times or more. CDR3 protein: CAISELDRDITDTQYF. The DNA read from the CDR3 is TGTGCCATCAGTGAATTGGACAGGGACATCACAGATACG. This chain links TRBV10-3 with TRBJ2-3; 8 bases agree with TRBD1. Read data end 3 residues before the CDR3 end; the end is taken from the germline J gene. The CDR3 sequence is 16 residues long. With V trimmed by 3 bases and J by 2 bases, 7 bases remained unmatched. CDR1 is ENHRY and CDR2 is SYGVKD in the germline V gene.

This clone was detected ten times or more. The sequence runs out 3 residues before the end of the CDR3; the remainder is reconstructed from the germline J gene. V usage is TRBV7-6 and J usage is TRBJ2-7, with TRBD1 identical over 10 bases. CDR1 and CDR2 (germline): SGHVS, FNYEAQ. The CDR3 spans 14 residues. V shed 5 bases, J shed 5 bases, and the junction held 6 bases outside the gene matches. The sequenced part of the CDR3 DNA is TGTGCCAGCAGCGCACAGACAGGGGGCGACGAG. It is translated as CASSAQTGGDE. In full, the CDR3 is CASSAQTGGDEQYF.

Details on this clone: The CDR3 goes on 3 residues after the read ends, and that part is filled in from the germline J gene. J is TRBJ1-2 and V is TRBV18; 12 bases are a match to TRBD1. V lost 3 bases to trimming and J lost 4 bases; unmatched junction nucleotides: 6. This CDR3 spans 16 amino acids. Germline V gene data show CDR1 as KGHSH and CDR2 as LQKENI. CDR3 protein: CASSPTGQGAGYGYTF. The CDR3 DNA, read in part, is TGTGCCAGCTCACCTACGGGACAGGGGGCCGGCTATGGC.

This clone was found a few times. With the read ending 3 residues before the CDR3 end, the germline J gene is used to fill in that end. The chain uses TRBV7-9 and TRBJ2-1, with TRBD1 identical over 8 bases. The CDR3 runs 13 residues. Trimming cost V 5 bases and J 6 bases; bases outside gene matches: 3. Germline values: CDR1 SEHNR, CDR2 FQNEAQ (reference sequence). CDR3 DNA (partial): TGTGCCAGCAGCCTGGACAGGGTCAATGAG. It specifies CASSLDRVNE. The full CDR3 is CASSLDRVNEQFF.

This clone was found many times. The CDR3 end falls 3 residues outside the read, so it is completed with the germline J gene. The chain joins TRBV4-2 to TRBJ2-2; TRBD2 aligns across 8 bases. In germline, CDR1 is LGHNA, CDR2 YNFKEQ. J was trimmed by 4 bases and V by 1 base; bases with no gene match: 8. The CDR3 extends over 17 amino acids. This CDR3 reads CASSQAGLARATGELFF. The sequenced part of the CDR3 DNA is TGTGCCAGCAGCCAAGCCGGACTAGCCAGGGCCACCGGGGAG.